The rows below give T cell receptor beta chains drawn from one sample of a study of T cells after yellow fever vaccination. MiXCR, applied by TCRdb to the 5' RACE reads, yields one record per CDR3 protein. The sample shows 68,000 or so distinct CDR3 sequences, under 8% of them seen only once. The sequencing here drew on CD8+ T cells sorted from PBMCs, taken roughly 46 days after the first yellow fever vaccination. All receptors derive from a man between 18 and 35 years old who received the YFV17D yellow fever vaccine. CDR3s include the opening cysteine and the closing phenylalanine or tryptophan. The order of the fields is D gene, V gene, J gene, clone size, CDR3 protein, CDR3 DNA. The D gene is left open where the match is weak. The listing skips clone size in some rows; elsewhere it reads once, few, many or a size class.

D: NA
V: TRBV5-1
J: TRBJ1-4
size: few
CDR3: CASSLPPPGAGNEKLFF
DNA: TGCGCCAGCAGCCTTCCCCCCCCAGGGGCCGGTAATGAAAAACTGTTTTTT

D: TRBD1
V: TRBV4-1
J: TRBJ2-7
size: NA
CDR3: CASSQGTGVGYEQYF
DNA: TGCGCCAGCAGCCAGGGGACAGGGGTAGGCTACGAGCAGTACTTC

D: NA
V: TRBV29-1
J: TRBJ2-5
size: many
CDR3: CSVEWDDLGTYNIGTQYF
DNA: TGCAGCGTTGAGTGGGATGATTTGGGGACTTATAATATAGGGACCCAGTACTTC

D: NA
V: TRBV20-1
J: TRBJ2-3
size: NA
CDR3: CSATRGGPASLSTDTQYF
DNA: TGCAGTGCTACCCGCGGGGGCCCCGCCTCTCTGAGCACAGATACGCAGTATTTT

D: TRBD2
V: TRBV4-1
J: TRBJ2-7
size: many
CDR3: CASSQEGLAASYEQYF
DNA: TGCGCCAGCAGCCAAGAGGGACTAGCGGCCTCCTACGAGCAGTACTTC

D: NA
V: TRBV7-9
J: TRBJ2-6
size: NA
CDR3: CASSLPAFSGANVLTF
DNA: TGTGCCAGCAGCTTACCCGCGTTCTCTGGGGCCAACGTCCTGACTTTC

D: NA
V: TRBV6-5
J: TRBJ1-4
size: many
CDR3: CASSYRFNGFNENLFF
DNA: TGTGCCAGCAGTTACCGCTTTAATGGTTTTAATGAAAACCTGTTTTTT

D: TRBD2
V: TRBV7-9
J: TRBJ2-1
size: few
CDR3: CASRPTSGGAHEQFF
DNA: TGTGCCAGCAGACCAACTAGCGGGGGGGCCCATGAGCAGTTCTTC

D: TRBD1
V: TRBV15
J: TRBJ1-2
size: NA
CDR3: CATSQTGEVSYGYTF
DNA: TGTGCCACCAGCCAGACAGGGGAAGTGAGCTATGGCTACACCTTC

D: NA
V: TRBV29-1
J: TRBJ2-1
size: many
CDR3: CSVEAGGGINEQFF
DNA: TGCAGCGTTGAAGCAGGTGGGGGAATTAATGAGCAGTTCTTC

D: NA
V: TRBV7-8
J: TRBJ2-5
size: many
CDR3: CASSQKYADARETQYF
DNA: TGTGCCAGCAGCCAGAAGTACGCGGACGCCAGAGAGACCCAGTACTTC

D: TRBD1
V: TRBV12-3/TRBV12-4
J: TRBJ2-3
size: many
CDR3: CASTPGDRGLSDTQYF
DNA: TGTGCCAGCACTCCCGGGGACAGGGGGCTCTCAGATACGCAGTATTTT

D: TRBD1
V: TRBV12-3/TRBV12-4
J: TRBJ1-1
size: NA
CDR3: CASSPGQVFSEAFF
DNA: TGTGCCAGCAGTCCTGGACAGGTTTTCTCTGAAGCTTTCTTT

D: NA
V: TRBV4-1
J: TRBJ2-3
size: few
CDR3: CASSPEGTFSSTDTQYF
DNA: TGCGCCAGCAGCCCCGAGGGGACTTTCTCTAGCACAGATACGCAGTATTTT

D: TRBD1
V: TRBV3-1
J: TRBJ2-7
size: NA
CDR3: CASSPGLGGCEQYF
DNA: TGTGCCAGCAGCCCCGGGCTAGGGGGCTGCGAGCAGTACTTC

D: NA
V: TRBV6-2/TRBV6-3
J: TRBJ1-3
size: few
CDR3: CASSFPGLRGNTIYF
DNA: TGTGCCAGCAGTTTCCCAGGATTACGAGGAAACACCATATATTTT

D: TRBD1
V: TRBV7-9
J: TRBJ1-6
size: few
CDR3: CASSLGQGGGSPLHF
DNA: TGTGCCAGCAGCTTGGGACAGGGTGGAGGTTCACCCCTCCACTTT

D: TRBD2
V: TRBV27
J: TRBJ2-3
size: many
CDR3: CASRDLGGDPDTQYF
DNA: TGTGCCAGCAGAGACCTGGGGGGGGACCCAGATACGCAGTATTTT

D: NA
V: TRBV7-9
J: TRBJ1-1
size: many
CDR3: CASTVPKVNTEAFF
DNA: TGTGCCAGCACTGTCCCAAAGGTGAACACTGAAGCTTTCTTT

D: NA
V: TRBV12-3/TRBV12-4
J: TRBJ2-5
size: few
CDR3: CASGLSQETQYF
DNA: TGTGCCAGCGGCCTAAGCCAAGAGACCCAGTACTTC

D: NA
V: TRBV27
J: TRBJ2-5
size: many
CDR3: CASSQWGYQETQYF
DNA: TGTGCCAGCAGTCAATGGGGGTACCAAGAGACCCAGTACTTC

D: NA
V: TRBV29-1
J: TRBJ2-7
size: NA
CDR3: CSVINYEQYF
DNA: TGCAGCGTTATCAACTACGAGCAGTACTTC

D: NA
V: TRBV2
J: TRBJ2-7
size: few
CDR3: CAGGSSYEQYF
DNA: TGTGCCGGGGGGAGCTCCTACGAGCAGTACTTC

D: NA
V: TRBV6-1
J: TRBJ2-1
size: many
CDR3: CASSEWRTQGWEQFF
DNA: TGTGCCAGCAGTGAATGGAGAACCCAGGGTTGGGAGCAGTTCTTC